This T cell receptor beta chain was captured by sequencing in a study of Ad26.COV2.S vaccination and SARS-CoV-2 variants. Regarding the study as a whole: Vaccine recipients and placebo recipients showed similar non-spike TCR breadth.

Here immunoSEQ multiplex PCR was the method, and the copy in TCRdb shows in-frame clones only, minus some. The table has about 350,000 clones, 80% to 90% seen once; the top ten hold 2.5% to 3.5%. Documented treatment: 19 received Ad26.COV2.S at low or high dose, single or two shots; several received placebo; per-sample allocation not given. Samples came from day 63 after the first vaccine or placebo injection. About this clone itself: Its target is unknown.

This clonotype was sampled from a person aged 18-60 years who received the Ad26.COV2.S COVID-19 vaccine or a placebo. The specimen was peripheral blood, collected in a trial of Ad26.COV2.S vaccine versus placebo.

CDR3 in DNA: TGCGCCAGCAGCCAAGAGGACAGGGGAAATTCACCCCTCCACTTT. As protein: CASSQEDRGNSPLHF. The rearrangement joins TRBV4-3 to TRBJ1-6, with 9 nucleotides matching TRBD1. Per germline, CDR1 LGHNA and CDR2 YSLEER. The CDR3 is made up of 15 amino acids. V lost 0 bases and J lost 7; bases outside the gene matches: 1.